The 24 T cell receptor beta chains reported below all come from one sample, sequenced in a study of shared clonotypes between healthy human individuals. Assay: immunoSEQ multiplex PCR; the TCRdb copy retains only in-frame clones and omits some. This sample has about 530,000 clones, with 90% to 97% found just once. The sample comprised naive CD4+ T cells sorted from blood. The subset: CD45RA+ positively selected. The source is a woman younger than 45 in good health.

The chain is built from TRBV19 and TRBJ2-7; D may be TRBD2 (5 bases). Germline V gene sequence: CDR1 LNHDA, CDR2 SQIVND (reference sequence). The length of the CDR3 is 15 residues. The V and J ends lost 1 base and 5 bases respectively, with 15 bases between them. The CDR3 loop is CASSIVGGSVNEQYF. The CDR3 nucleotides are TGTGCCAGTAGTATAGTAGGTGGGAGCGTCAACGAGCAGTACTTC.

This clone was seen only once. CDR3 region: CASSRLAGYTDTQYF. DNA for the CDR3: TGTGCCAGTAGTCGACTAGCGGGCTACACAGATACGCAGTATTTT. The chain links TRBV19 to TRBJ2-3; TRBD2 matches at 10 bases. In germline, CDR1 is LNHDA, CDR2 SQIVND (reference sequence). V was clipped by 5 bases and J by 2 bases; unmatched bases: 4. CDR3 length: 15 residues.

V and J are TRBV6-5 and TRBJ1-1; a weak D match, TRBD1 (6 bases). V was pared by 0 bases and J by 6 bases, with 11 bases between. Per the germline V gene, CDR1 is MNHEY and CDR2 is SVGAGI. The CDR3 loop spans 14 amino acids. The CDR3 reads CASSYSTGISEAFF. CDR3 in DNA: TGTGCCAGCAGTTACTCTACAGGGATTTCTGAAGCTTTCTTT.

This chain links TRBV11-2 with TRBJ1-5; D is undetermined. This CDR3 has 13 amino acids. Trimming left V 5 bases short and J 11 bases short, with 16 bases between. Per germline, CDR1 SGHAT and CDR2 FQNNGV. CDR3 in amino acids: CASSPGVDRAQHF. CDR3 nucleotide sequence: TGTGCCAGCAGCCCAGGAGTAGATCGAGCCCAGCATTTT.

The chain combines TRBV5-1 with TRBJ2-5, with D unclear. The CDR3 has 12 amino acids. V lost 4 bases and J 5 bases, leaving 9 bases between the germline ends. Germline V gene data show CDR1 as SGHRS and CDR2 as YFSETQ. Written as DNA, the CDR3 is TGCGCCAGCAGCCCCTCGGAGGAGACCCAGTACTTC. Its protein is CASSPSEETQYF.

The chain recombines TRBV5-4 with TRBJ1-4; a weak D match, TRBD1 (5 bases). Germline V gene sequence: CDR1 SGHNT, CDR2 YYREEE (reference sequence). V dropped 4 bases and J dropped 4 bases, with 14 bases sitting between them. This CDR3 comprises 15 residues. DNA for the CDR3: TGTGCCAGCAGCGGTTCTGGGGGTATTAATGAAAAACTGTTTTTT. Amino acids: CASSGSGGINEKLFF. The full variable domain, completed using reference TRBV5-4 and TRBJ1-4, is ETGVTQSPTHLIKTRGQQVTLRCSSQSGHNTVSWYQQALGQGPQFIFQYYREEENGRGNFPPRFSGLQFPNYSSELNVNALELDDSALYLCASSGSGGINEKLFFGSGTQLSVL.

V gene TRBV19 combines with J gene TRBJ2-1; TRBD2 matches 10 bases. Trimming cost V 7 bases and J 8 bases; bases outside gene matches: 8. This CDR3 region has 14 residues. CDR1 is LNHDA and CDR2 is SQIVND in the germline V gene (reference sequence). CDR3: CASTSSGSIDEQFF. In DNA form, the CDR3 reads TGTGCCAGTACCTCTAGCGGGAGCATCGATGAGCAGTTCTTC.

This clone has just one count. This sequence joins TRBV18 and TRBJ1-1; D is uncertain. V lost 0 bases to trimming and J lost 3 bases, with 14 bases between them. Germline V lookup: CDR1 KGHSH, CDR2 LQKENI. This CDR3 region has 16 residues. CDR3: CASSPPNRQRDTEAFF. The CDR3 DNA sequence: TGTGCCAGCTCACCACCCAATCGGCAGAGGGACACTGAAGCTTTCTTT. Looking up the rest from reference TRBV18 and TRBJ1-1 gives the full variable domain: NAGVMQNPRHLVRRRGQEARLRCSPMKGHSHVYWYRQLPEEGLKFMVYLQKENIIDESGMPKERFSAEFPKEGPSILRIQQVVRGDSAAYFCASSPPNRQRDTEAFFGQGTRLTVV.

This chain links TRBV4-1 with TRBJ1-3, with D unclear. Trimming took off 1 base at V and 0 bases at J, with 7 bases between the two ends. The CDR3 covers 15 residues. Germline values: CDR1 MGHRA, CDR2 YSYEKL. The CDR3 bases are TGCGCCAGCAGCCAAGTATCGAGCTCTGGAAACACCATATATTTT. Protein product: CASSQVSSSGNTIYF.

This chain connects TRBV21-1 to TRBJ2-7. TRBV21-1 is a pseudogene. The CDR3 contains 12 residues. DNA of the CDR3: TGTGCCAGCAGCAAGCCATCCGACGAGCAGTACTTC. Protein product: CASSKPSDEQYF.

The V gene is TRBV19, the J gene TRBJ2-2, with TRBD2 as a possible D gene (5 bases). Trimming shortened V by 0 bases and J by 5 bases, and 7 bases separated the two germline ends. This CDR3 is built from 14 residues. Germline V gene data show CDR1 as LNHDA and CDR2 as SQIVND (reference sequence). For the CDR3, the DNA is TGTGCCAGTAGTATAGATCGCGGGACCGGGGAGCTGTTTTTT. This codes for CASSIDRGTGELFF. Looking up the rest from reference TRBV19 and TRBJ2-2 gives the full variable domain: DGGITQSPKYLFRKEGQNVTLSCEQNLNHDAMYWYRQDPGQGLRLIYYSQIVNDFQKGDIAEGYSVSREKKESFPLTVTSAQKNPTAFYLCASSIDRGTGELFFGEGSRLTVL.

This clone was counted a few times. The J gene is TRBJ1-5, the V gene TRBV6-5; TRBD1 might be the D (6 bases). CDR1 MNHEY and CDR2 SVGAGI come from the germline V gene. V dropped 4 bases and J dropped 4 bases, with 8 bases sitting between them. The CDR3 covers 13 residues. The chain's CDR3 is CASSSTGNQPQHF. CDR3 DNA sequence: TGTGCCAGCAGTTCCACAGGGAATCAGCCCCAGCATTTT.

J is TRBJ1-2 and V is TRBV18; D not certain. Deletions cut 6 bases from V and 4 bases from J, with 15 bases between. Per the germline V gene, CDR1 is KGHSH and CDR2 is LQKENI. This CDR3 comprises 14 residues. The CDR3 region has the DNA TGTGCCAGCTCCCCCAATGGAGAAGTCTATGGCTACACCTTC. This translates into CASSPNGEVYGYTF.

V and J are TRBV6-6 and TRBJ2-1, with D possibly being TRBD1 or TRBD2 (5 bases each). Germline V gene data show CDR1 as MNHNY and CDR2 as SVGAGI (reference sequence). The V gene lost 2 bases and the J gene lost 6 bases, with 14 bases spanning the gap. The CDR3 totals 15 residues. CDR3 sequence reads: CASSYRRVGGNEQFF. DNA of the CDR3: TGTGCCAGCAGTTACCGCAGGGTCGGAGGCAATGAGCAGTTCTTC.

The J gene is TRBJ2-5, the V gene TRBV5-6; 8 nucleotides agree with TRBD2. This CDR3 comprises 14 residues. The V gene end was trimmed by 6 bases and the J gene end by 0 bases; junction bases not matched to a gene: 4. Germline assignment: CDR1 SGHDT and CDR2 YYEEEE. CDR3 nucleotides: TGTGCCAGCACGAAGCGGGAGTACCAAGAGACCCAGTACTTC. The encoded protein is CASTKREYQETQYF.

This clone is a singleton in its sample. V usage is TRBV29-1 and J usage is TRBJ2-5; D is perhaps TRBD1 (6 bases). Trimming pared 6 bases from V and 2 bases from J, leaving 10 bases between. The CDR3 has 12 residues. The germline gives CDR1 SQVTM, CDR2 ANQGSEA. The CDR3 region has the DNA TGCAGCGTGGACAGAAATCAAGAGACCCAGTACTTC. Amino acids: CSVDRNQETQYF.

This sequence joins TRBV18 and TRBJ1-5; D unclear. Germline CDR1 and CDR2: KGHSH and LQKENI. Between the trimmed V and J ends, which lost 2 bases and 7 bases, there was a span of 12 bases. The CDR3 covers 14 residues. The CDR3 here is CASSPDPSGQPQHF. CDR3 DNA sequence: TGTGCCAGCTCACCAGATCCTTCGGGGCAGCCCCAGCATTTT.

This chain links TRBV10-3 with TRBJ2-1; 9 nucleotides align to TRBD2. V lost 10 bases, J lost 10 bases, and 11 bases stayed unmatched. CDR1 and CDR2 from the germline V gene are ENHRY and SYGVKD. The CDR3 sequence is 13 residues long. Here the CDR3 DNA reads TGTGCCACCCACCCCCTAGCGGGACACGAGCAGTTCTTC. Protein product: CATHPLAGHEQFF.

The chain employs TRBV5-1 and TRBJ2-1; D ambiguous. The germline gives CDR1 SGHRS, CDR2 YFSETQ. The CDR3 spans 15 residues. Trimming took off 3 bases at V and 10 bases at J, with 20 bases between the two ends. The CDR3 loop reads CASSSSVLGSGEQFF. For the CDR3, the DNA is TGCGCCAGCAGCTCATCTGTTCTAGGGTCTGGGGAGCAGTTCTTC. The whole variable domain, remainder taken from reference TRBV5-1 and TRBJ2-1, is KAGVTQTPRYLIKTRGQQVTLSCSPISGHRSVSWYQQTPGQGLQFLFEYFSETQRNKGNFPGRFSGRQFSNSRSEMNVSTLELGDSALYLCASSSSVLGSGEQFFGPGTRLTVL.

This clone was detected once. The J gene is TRBJ2-1, the V gene TRBV6-5, with 7 nucleotides matching TRBD1. Germline CDR1 is MNHEY and CDR2 is SVGAGI. The CDR3 sequence is 15 residues long. Trimming cost V 6 bases and J 6 bases; bases outside gene matches: 11. The CDR3 DNA reads as TGTGCCAGCAGGTACACAGGGGAAAGGGGCAATGAGCAGTTCTTC. Its translation is CASRYTGERGNEQFF.

The chain has TRBV23-1 and TRBJ2-3; D gene ambiguous. TRBV23-1 is classed as an ORF, of uncertain function. V lost 0 bases, J lost 0 bases, and 7 bases lay in between. The CDR3 is 15 amino acids. The CDR3 DNA is TGCGCCAGCAGTCAATCGGGGTTTAGCACAGATACGCAGTATTTT. Encoded protein: CASSQSGFSTDTQYF.

This chain uses TRBV19 with TRBJ2-1; 12 bases are a match to TRBD2. The V gene end was trimmed by 5 bases and the J gene end by 9 bases; junction bases not matched to a gene: 11. The germline CDR1 and CDR2 sequences are LNHDA and SQIVND (reference sequence). This CDR3 spans 16 amino acids. The CDR3 region is CASSPLSSGRAREQFF. The CDR3 coding sequence is TGTGCCAGTAGTCCCCTCTCTAGCGGGAGGGCCCGTGAGCAGTTCTTC.

V usage is TRBV7-9 and J usage is TRBJ2-5; possible D gene TRBD1, 6 bases. From germline, CDR1 is SEHNR and CDR2 FQNEAQ (reference sequence). The CDR3 runs to 16 residues. The V and J ends lost 5 bases and 5 bases respectively, with 21 bases between them. CDR3 nucleotide sequence: TGTGCCAGCAGCCCCCTCCGGGACACGGTAATGGAGACCCAGTACTTC. It codes for CASSPLRDTVMETQYF.

The chain links TRBV7-9 to TRBJ2-5, with TRBD1 matching over 7 bases. The V gene end was trimmed by 3 bases and the J gene end by 5 bases; junction bases not matched to a gene: 12. The length of the CDR3 is 16 residues. CDR1 is SEHNR and CDR2 is FQNEAQ in the germline V gene (reference sequence). Here the CDR3 DNA reads TGTGCCAGCAGCTTCAAGGGGGCCCCTCGAGTGGAGACCCAGTACTTC. Its translation: CASSFKGAPRVETQYF.